Each of the 6 T cell receptor beta chains below was sequenced from the same sample in a study of CD8 T cells in Susac syndrome. Random hexamers were used to reverse transcribe an amount of roughly 0.45 to 1 ug RNA. Via MiXCR, TCRdb re-called the immunoSEQ multiplex PCR reads, giving one row per CDR3 protein. There are over 300,000 distinct CDR3 sequences in the sample; about 91% occur only once, and 0.06% to 0.075% lies in the top ten. Sequences were obtained from CD4+ T cells from PBMCs. The receptors were sampled from a human donor with multiple sclerosis.

The chain combines TRBV12-3 or TRBV12-4 with TRBJ2-2; D is perhaps TRBD1 (5 bases). This CDR3 spans 15 amino acids. With 6 bases removed from V and 4 bases from J, the gap between germline ends came to 15 bases. This CDR3 is CASSFPPGPTGELFF. The CDR3 DNA is TGTGCCAGCAGCTTCCCCCCAGGGCCCACCGGGGAGCTGTTTTTT.

The chain employs TRBV30 and TRBJ2-7; D not resolved. Trimming took off 5 bases at V and 2 bases at J, with 10 bases between the two ends. The length of the CDR3 is 12 residues. CDR1 and CDR2 (germline): GTSNPN, SVGIG (reference sequence). Here the CDR3 DNA reads TGTGCCTGGGGAACCAGCACCTACGAGCAGTACTTC. Encoded protein: CAWGTSTYEQYF. The full variable domain, with the rest looked up from reference TRBV30 and TRBJ2-7, is SQTIHQWPATLVQPVGSPLSLECTVEGTSNPNLYWYRQAAGRGLQLLFYSVGIGQISSEVPQNLSASRPQDRQFILSSKKLLLSDSGFYLCAWGTSTYEQYFGPGTRLTVT.

The chain couples TRBV5-1 to TRBJ1-1; 7 bases align to TRBD1. V lost 7 bases and J lost 4; bases outside the gene matches: 7. The CDR3 length is 13 residues. Germline values: CDR1 SGHRS, CDR2 YFSETQ. The CDR3 here is CASHQQGSTEAFF. Here the CDR3 DNA reads TGCGCCAGCCATCAACAGGGGTCCACTGAAGCTTTCTTT.

This clonotype came up a few times. The chain employs TRBV7-3 and TRBJ1-1; D gene uncertain. Trimming pared 5 bases from V and 0 bases from J, leaving 7 bases between. The germline CDR1 and CDR2 sequences are SGHTA and FQGTGA. The CDR3 is made up of 13 amino acids. For the CDR3, the DNA is TGTGCCAGCAGCCGCGTCATGAACACTGAAGCTTTCTTT. Translation gives CASSRVMNTEAFF.

The V call is TRBV6-2 or TRBV6-3, the J call TRBJ1-1; D remains ambiguous. V lost 7 bases and J 10 bases, leaving 19 bases between the germline ends. The germline gives CDR1 MNHEY, CDR2 SVGEGT. CDR3 length: 13 amino acids. The CDR3 spells CASKGGLVSIAFF. DNA for the CDR3: TGTGCCAGCAAGGGAGGGCTCGTGTCGATAGCTTTCTTT.

The V gene is TRBV11-2, the J gene TRBJ2-6; D not certain. Trimming removed 3 bases from V and 0 bases from J, with 9 bases in between. This CDR3 spans 16 amino acids. Germline V gene lookup returns CDR1 SGHAT and CDR2 FQNNGV. Here the CDR3 reads CASSFPWGSGANVLTF. CDR3 sequence (DNA): TGTGCCAGCAGCTTCCCTTGGGGCTCTGGGGCCAACGTCCTGACTTTC.